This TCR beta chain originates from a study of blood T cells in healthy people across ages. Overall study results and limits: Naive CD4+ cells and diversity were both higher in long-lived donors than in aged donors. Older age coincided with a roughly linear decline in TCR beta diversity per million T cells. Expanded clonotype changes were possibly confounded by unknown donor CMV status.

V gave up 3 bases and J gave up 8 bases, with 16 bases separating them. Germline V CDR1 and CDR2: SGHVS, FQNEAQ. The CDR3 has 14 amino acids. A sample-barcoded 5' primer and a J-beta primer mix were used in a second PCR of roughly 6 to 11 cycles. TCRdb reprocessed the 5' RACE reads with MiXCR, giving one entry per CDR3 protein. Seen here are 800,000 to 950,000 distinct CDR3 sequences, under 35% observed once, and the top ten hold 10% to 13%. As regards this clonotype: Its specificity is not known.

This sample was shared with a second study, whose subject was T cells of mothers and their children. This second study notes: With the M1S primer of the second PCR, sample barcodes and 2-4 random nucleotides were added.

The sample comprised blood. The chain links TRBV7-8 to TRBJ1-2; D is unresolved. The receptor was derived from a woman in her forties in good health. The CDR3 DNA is TGTGCCAGCAGCTTTTTAGGTTTCGGGATGGGCTACACCTTC. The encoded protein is CASSFLGFGMGYTF.